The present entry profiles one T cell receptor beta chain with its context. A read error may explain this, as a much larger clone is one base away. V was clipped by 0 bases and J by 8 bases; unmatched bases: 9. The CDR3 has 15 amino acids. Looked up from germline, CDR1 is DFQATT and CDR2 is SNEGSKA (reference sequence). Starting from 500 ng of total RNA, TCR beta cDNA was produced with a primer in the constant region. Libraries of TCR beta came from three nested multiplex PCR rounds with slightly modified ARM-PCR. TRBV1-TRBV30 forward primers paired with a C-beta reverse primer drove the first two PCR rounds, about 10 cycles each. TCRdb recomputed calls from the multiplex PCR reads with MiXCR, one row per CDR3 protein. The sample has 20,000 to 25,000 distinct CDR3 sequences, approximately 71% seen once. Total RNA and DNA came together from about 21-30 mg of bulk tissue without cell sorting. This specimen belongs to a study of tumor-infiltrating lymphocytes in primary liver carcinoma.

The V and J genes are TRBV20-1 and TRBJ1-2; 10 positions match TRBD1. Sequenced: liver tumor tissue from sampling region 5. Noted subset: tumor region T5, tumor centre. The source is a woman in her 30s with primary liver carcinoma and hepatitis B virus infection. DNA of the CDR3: TGCAGTGCTAGAGATAGTAGACAGGGGGCTGAGGGCTACACCTTC. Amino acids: CSARDSRQGAEGYTF.